The 19 T cell receptor beta chains below were found in one sample sequenced in a study of blood T cell repertoires in COVID-19 (dated by TCRdb to the early 2020s). The method behind the library was the immunoSEQ multiplex PCR assay. The immuneACCESS repertoire file appears here via TCRdb, limited to in-frame rearrangements. These files lack a portion of the clones; in checked studies, under half of the deficit traces to unresolved V genes, and the cause of the others is not known. The sample data list 200,000 to 300,000 clones, and 87% of these were observed just once. The ten largest make up around 2.5% of the sample. Source material: peripheral blood. The source is a woman aged 45-65 years with acute or convalescent COVID-19.

J is TRBJ2-3 and V is TRBV6-6, with D possibly being TRBD1 (6 bases). This CDR3 comprises 15 residues. Germline V CDR1 and CDR2: MNHNY, SVGAGI (reference sequence). Trimming removed 5 bases from V and 3 bases from J, with 15 bases in between. The CDR3 DNA follows: TGTGCCAGCAGTCGGCAGGGGCTTGTTACAGATACGCAGTATTTT. It translates to CASSRQGLVTDTQYF.

This clone was observed a single time. The chain employs TRBV19 and TRBJ2-1; D is possibly TRBD2 (6 bases). The germline V gene has CDR1 LNHDA and CDR2 SQIVND (reference sequence). The CDR3 consists of 12 residues. The CDR3 bases are TGTGCGACGGGACTCCAGCCGGGGGAGCAGTTCTTC. Its protein product is CATGLQPGEQFF.

The genes are TRBV24-1 and TRBJ1-2; D is ambiguous. The CDR3 is made up of 14 amino acids. V was shortened by 2 bases and J by 7 bases, with 13 bases between the two germline ends. Germline-derived CDR1 and CDR2 are KGHDR and SFDVKD. CDR3 protein: CATSDSSSPGGYTF. The CDR3 nucleotides are TGTGCCACCAGTGATTCCTCAAGTCCGGGTGGCTACACCTTC.

The chain combines TRBV4-1 with TRBJ1-3; 8 positions match TRBD1. CDR1 MGHRA and CDR2 YSYEKL come from the germline V gene. The trim removed 5 bases at V and 4 bases at J, leaving 7 bases unmatched. CDR3 length equals 15 residues. The CDR3 bases are TGCGCCAGCAGCGAGGACAGGGCGATCGGAAACACCATATATTTT. Its protein product is CASSEDRAIGNTIYF.

The V and J genes are TRBV13 and TRBJ2-7; TRBD2 agrees at 8 bases. The J segment lost 0 bases and the V segment lost 1 base, leaving 2 bases of the junction unmatched. CDR3 length: 15 amino acids. Germline assignment: CDR1 PRHDT and CDR2 FYEKMQ (reference sequence). This chain's CDR3 is CASSLDGRASYEQYF. Written as DNA, the CDR3 is TGTGCCAGCAGCTTAGACGGGAGGGCCTCCTACGAGCAGTACTTC. The entire variable domain, with the rest obtained from reference TRBV13 and TRBJ2-7, is as follows: AAGVIQSPRHLIKEKRETATLKCYPIPRHDTVYWYQQGPGQDPQFLISFYEKMQSDKGSIPDRFSAQQFSDYHSELNMSSLELGDSALYFCASSLDGRASYEQYFGPGTRLTVT.

The V and J genes are TRBV6-1 and TRBJ2-7; 15 nucleotides match TRBD2. The germline gives CDR1 MNHNS, CDR2 SASEGT. The CDR3 extends over 15 amino acids. V lost 6 bases to trimming and J lost 3 bases; unmatched junction nucleotides: 3. The CDR3 DNA sequence: TGTGCCAGCAGGGGACTAGCGGGAGGAGGCTACGAGCAGTACTTC. It encodes CASRGLAGGGYEQYF.

The genes are TRBV9 and TRBJ2-2, with a weak D call TRBD2 (7 bases). The germline V gene encodes CDR1 SGDLS and CDR2 YYNGEE. This CDR3 comprises 16 residues. V shed 6 bases and J shed 1 base, with 16 bases lying between them. The CDR3 DNA sequence: TGTGCCAGCAACCCCTGGGGGGGACAGAACACCGGGGAGCTGTTTTTT. Its protein is CASNPWGGQNTGELFF.

V usage is TRBV7-2 and J usage is TRBJ2-3; possible D gene TRBD2, 6 bases. CDR1 is SGHTA and CDR2 is FQGNSA in the germline V gene. This CDR3 is built from 13 residues. V lost 1 base and J lost 8, with 10 bases in between. For the CDR3, the DNA is TGTGCCAGCAGCTTAGGACTAGAAGGTACGCAGTATTTT. This codes for CASSLGLEGTQYF.

V gene TRBV7-6 combines with J gene TRBJ1-5, with D perhaps TRBD1 (6 bases). With 1 base removed from V and 4 bases from J, the gap between germline ends came to 11 bases. The CDR3 totals 15 residues. Germline V gene sequence: CDR1 SGHVS, CDR2 FNYEAQ. The DNA for the CDR3 is TGTGCCAGCAGCTTAGAACAGGGTCTTAATCAGCCCCAGCATTTT. This encodes CASSLEQGLNQPQHF.

CDR3 DNA sequence: TGTGCCAGCAGCGTAAGGGGTGACACTGAAGCTTTCTTT. Amino acids: CASSVRGDTEAFF. This chain links TRBV7-9 with TRBJ1-1; a weak D match, TRBD1 (5 bases). The CDR3 loop spans 13 amino acids. V was trimmed by 5 bases and J by 3 bases, leaving 10 bases between them. Germline values: CDR1 SEHNR, CDR2 FQNEAQ (reference sequence).

This chain connects TRBV19 to TRBJ1-1; TRBD1 aligns across 12 bases. The length of the CDR3 is 16 residues. With 6 bases clipped from V and 4 bases from J, the junction kept 9 bases outside the gene matches. The germline V gene encodes CDR1 LNHDA and CDR2 SQIVND (reference sequence). The CDR3 loop is CASSPGQGALGTEAFF. Written as DNA, the CDR3 is TGTGCCAGTAGCCCGGGACAGGGGGCTCTCGGCACTGAAGCTTTCTTT.

J is TRBJ1-6 and V is TRBV6-1; no definite D call. CDR1 is MNHNS, CDR2 SASEGT, per germline. V was pared by 0 bases and J by 2 bases, with 5 bases between. This CDR3 contains 15 residues. This CDR3 reads CASSEASAYNSPLHF. The CDR3 DNA reads as TGTGCCAGCAGTGAAGCCAGTGCCTATAATTCACCCCTCCACTTT.

The rearrangement joins TRBV27 to TRBJ2-3; TRBD2 might be the D (6 bases). The CDR3 is made up of 14 amino acids. V shed 6 bases and J shed 2 bases, with 12 bases lying between them. CDR1 MNHEY and CDR2 SMNVEV come from the germline V gene (reference sequence). The CDR3 DNA reads as TGTGCCAGCAGAAGACTAGGTGACACAGATACGCAGTATTTT. It encodes CASRRLGDTDTQYF.

This chain joins TRBV18 and TRBJ1-2, with D uncertain. This CDR3 is built from 14 residues. From germline, CDR1 is KGHSH and CDR2 LQKENI. Trimming took off 2 bases at V and 8 bases at J, with 15 bases between the two ends. CDR3 sequence (DNA): TGTGCCAGCTCACCAGCCGCGGGGTCGGACGGCTACACCTTC. Translated, it gives CASSPAAGSDGYTF. The full variable domain, completed using reference TRBV18 and TRBJ1-2, is NAGVMQNPRHLVRRRGQEARLRCSPMKGHSHVYWYRQLPEEGLKFMVYLQKENIIDESGMPKERFSAEFPKEGPSILRIQQVVRGDSAAYFCASSPAAGSDGYTFGSGTRLTVV.

The chain recombines TRBV25-1 with TRBJ1-1; D is perhaps TRBD1 (6 bases). The germline gives CDR1 MGHDK, CDR2 SYGVNS. The CDR3 consists of 15 residues. Trimming pared 2 bases from V and 0 bases from J, leaving 10 bases between. CDR3 residues: CASSETGTMNTEAFF. The CDR3 region has the DNA TGTGCCAGCAGTGAAACCGGGACAATGAACACTGAAGCTTTCTTT. Looking up the rest from reference TRBV25-1 and TRBJ1-1 gives the full variable domain: EADIYQTPRYLVIGTGKKITLECSQTMGHDKMYWYQQDPGMELHLIHYSYGVNSTEKGDLSSESTVSRIRTEHFPLTLESARPSHTSQYLCASSETGTMNTEAFFGQGTRLTVV.

The chain carries TRBV5-1 and TRBJ2-3, with 12 bases fitting TRBD2. Germline values: CDR1 SGHRS, CDR2 YFSETQ. V lost 5 bases to trimming and J lost 6 bases; unmatched junction nucleotides: 7. CDR3 length equals 15 residues. The CDR3 DNA follows: TGCGCCAGCAGGGGTACTGGGACTAGCGGGGATACGCAGTATTTT. Translated: CASRGTGTSGDTQYF. The whole variable domain, filled in from reference TRBV5-1 and TRBJ2-3, reads KAGVTQTPRYLIKTRGQQVTLSCSPISGHRSVSWYQQTPGQGLQFLFEYFSETQRNKGNFPGRFSGRQFSNSRSEMNVSTLELGDSALYLCASRGTGTSGDTQYFGPGTRLTVL.

This clone was found a few times. The chain links TRBV5-6 to TRBJ2-1; D gene uncertain. The germline V gene has CDR1 SGHDT and CDR2 YYEEEE. V lost 0 bases and J 6 bases, leaving 13 bases between the germline ends. The CDR3 extends over 15 amino acids. CDR3 amino acids: CASSLGPISSNEQFF. The DNA for the CDR3 is TGTGCCAGCAGCTTGGGCCCTATTTCATCCAATGAGCAGTTCTTC.

This sequence joins TRBV19 and TRBJ2-7; D is ambiguous. Trimming took 8 bases from V and 0 from J, leaving 14 bases between them. Germline V lookup: CDR1 LNHDA, CDR2 SQIVND (reference sequence). This CDR3 is 14 amino acids long. The CDR3 protein is CASSIGHGSYEQYF. The CDR3 region has the DNA TGTGCCAGTTCCATTGGTCACGGCTCCTACGAGCAGTACTTC.

The chain couples TRBV4-1 to TRBJ2-5; TRBD2 matches 14 bases. The germline V gene has CDR1 MGHRA and CDR2 YSYEKL. V gave up 4 bases and J gave up 4 bases; unmatched junction bases: 8. The CDR3 has 17 amino acids. The CDR3 DNA sequence: TGCGCCAGCAGCCCGGGACTAGCGGGAGTGGCGGGAGAGACCCAGTACTTC. Encoded protein: CASSPGLAGVAGETQYF.